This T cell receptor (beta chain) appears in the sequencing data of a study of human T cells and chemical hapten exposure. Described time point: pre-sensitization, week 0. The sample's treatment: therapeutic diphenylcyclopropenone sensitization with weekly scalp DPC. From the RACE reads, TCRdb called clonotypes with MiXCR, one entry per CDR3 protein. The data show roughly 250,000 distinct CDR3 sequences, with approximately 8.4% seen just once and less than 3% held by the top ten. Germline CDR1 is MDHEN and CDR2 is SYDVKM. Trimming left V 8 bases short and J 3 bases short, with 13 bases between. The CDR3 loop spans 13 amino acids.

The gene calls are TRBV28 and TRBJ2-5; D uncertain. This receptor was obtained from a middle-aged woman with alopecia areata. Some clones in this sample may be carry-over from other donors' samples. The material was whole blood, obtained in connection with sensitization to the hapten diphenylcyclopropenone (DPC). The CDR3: CASGFGVKETQYF. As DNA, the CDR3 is TGTGCCAGCGGCTTTGGGGTAAAAGAGACCCAGTACTTC.